These 23 T cell receptor beta chains came from one sample sequenced in a study of identical twins. MiXCR, run by TCRdb on the 5' RACE reads, gives a single entry per CDR3 protein. This table holds 1.5 million to 2 million distinct CDR3 sequences, 32% found once. Sequenced: cord blood. Receptors were obtained from a newborn girl in good health.

This clonotype was recorded a few times. The CDR3 loop reads CASSLSVSYSNQPQHF. The CDR3 nucleotides read TGTGCCAGCAGTTTGTCCGTAAGTTATAGCAATCAGCCCCAGCATTTT. The V call is TRBV12-3 or TRBV12-4, the J call TRBJ1-5; no reliable D call. The CDR3 contains 16 residues. Trimming stripped 3 bases from V and 0 bases from J, with 12 bases between.

J is TRBJ1-2 and V is TRBV9, with 7 bases that match TRBD1. Trimming took 0 bases from V and 4 from J; bases not matched to a gene: 12. Germline values: CDR1 SGDLS, CDR2 YYNGEE. The CDR3 length is 17 residues. The CDR3 DNA follows: TGTGCCAGCAGCGTAGATACAGGGGTCCTATCCCCCTATGGCTACACCTTC. The encoded protein is CASSVDTGVLSPYGYTF.

This clonotype was recorded a few times. This chain uses TRBV5-1 with TRBJ1-1; the D gene is possibly TRBD1 (5 bases). The length of the CDR3 is 17 residues. Deletions cut 5 bases from V and 1 base from J, with 21 bases between. Germline V lookup: CDR1 SGHRS, CDR2 YFSETQ. CDR3 loop: CASRFAWGRLGNTEAFF. DNA for the CDR3: TGCGCCAGCAGGTTCGCTTGGGGGAGACTGGGGAACACTGAAGCTTTCTTT.

V usage is TRBV20-1 and J usage is TRBJ1-6; no firm D call. CDR3 length: 13 residues. Germline V CDR1 and CDR2: DFQATT, SNEGSKA (reference sequence). As DNA, the CDR3 is TGCAGCGCTCGCCGGCGCGGTAACTCACCCCTCCACTTT. Translated, it gives CSARRRGNSPLHF.

This clonotype was seen a few times. The chain couples TRBV11-2 to TRBJ2-4; no reliable D call. This CDR3 contains 13 residues. V shed 5 bases and J shed 3 bases, with 8 bases lying between them. Germline V lookup: CDR1 SGHAT, CDR2 FQNNGV. The CDR3 loop reads CASSPTRKNIQYF. CDR3 bases: TGTGCCAGCAGCCCTACCCGCAAAAACATTCAGTACTTC.

This clonotype was counted a few times. The chain carries TRBV9 and TRBJ2-3; 10 positions agree with TRBD2. CDR1 is SGDLS and CDR2 is YYNGEE in the germline V gene. With 1 base clipped from V and 4 bases from J, the junction kept 9 bases outside the gene matches. The CDR3 has 17 residues. CDR3 protein: CASSVNPSGGGADTQYF. The CDR3, as DNA: TGTGCCAGCAGCGTAAACCCTAGCGGGGGCGGGGCAGATACGCAGTATTTT. Filled out from reference TRBV9 and TRBJ2-3, the complete variable domain reads DSGVTQTPKHLITATGQRVTLRCSPRSGDLSVYWYQQSLDQGLQFLIQYYNGEERAKGNILERFSAQQFPDLHSELNLSSLELGDSALYFCASSVNPSGGGADTQYFGPGTRLTVL.

In the case of this clonotype: Sequence at one end of the junction differs from germline and may be a read error. This chain joins TRBV7-2 and TRBJ2-1, with 10 bases aligning to TRBD2. Judging by the DNA end, TRBJ2-7 fits better; the J call may be wrong. Germline CDR1 is SGHTA and CDR2 is FQGNSA. The CDR3 totals 15 residues. For the CDR3, the DNA is TGTGCCAGCACCTTACTAGCGGGGATCTACAATGAGCAGTACTTC. Translation gives CASTLLAGIYNEQYF.

This clonotype was recorded a few times. The chain carries TRBV15 and TRBJ2-7; D not resolved. This CDR3 spans 14 amino acids. The ends were cut back, 3 bases at V and 5 bases at J, with 14 bases in the middle. Germline V gene lookup returns CDR1 LNHNV and CDR2 YYDKDF (reference sequence). The CDR3 DNA reads TGTGCCACCAGCAGGGAATATCAGGCAGACGAGCAGTACTTC. Amino acid sequence: CATSREYQADEQYF. The entire variable domain, with the rest obtained from reference TRBV15 and TRBJ2-7, is as follows: DAMVIQNPRYQVTQFGKPVTLSCSQTLNHNVMYWYQQKSSQAPKLLFHYYDKDFNNEADTPDNFQSRRPNTSFCFLDIRSPGLGDTAMYLCATSREYQADEQYFGPGTRLTVT.

This clonotype was seen a few times. This sequence joins TRBV29-1 and TRBJ1-2; unclear D gene. Germline CDR1 is SQVTM and CDR2 is ANQGSEA. Trimming cost V 4 bases and J 4 bases, with 10 bases left between them. The CDR3 runs 12 residues. The CDR3 nucleotides read TGCAGCGTTGGGGAGGCGGGCTATGGCTACACCTTC. The encoded protein is CSVGEAGYGYTF. Drawing the rest from reference TRBV29-1 and TRBJ1-2, the complete variable domain is SAVISQKPSRDICQRGTSLTIQCQVDSQVTMMFWYRQQPGQSLTLIATANQGSEATYESGFVIDKFPISRPNLTFSTLTVSNMSPEDSSIYLCSVGEAGYGYTFGSGTRLTVV.

About this clonotype: With a much larger clone just one base away, this may be a read error. This chain joins TRBV29-1 and TRBJ2-4; D gene uncertain. The CDR3 consists of 11 residues. Per the germline V gene, CDR1 is SQVTM and CDR2 is ANQGSEA. V shed 5 bases and J shed 13 bases, with 15 bases lying between them. Here the CDR3 DNA reads TGCAGCGTTCGCCAAGCATACGACCAGTACTTC. It specifies CSVRQAYDQYF.

This clonotype was found a few times. V and J are TRBV28 and TRBJ2-3; TRBD1 matches 7 bases. This CDR3 is built from 13 residues. The germline gives CDR1 MDHEN, CDR2 SYDVKM. J gave up 7 bases and V 2 bases, and 3 bases lay outside the gene matches. The CDR3 sequence: CASSLDRAHTQYF. In nucleotides, the CDR3 is TGTGCCAGCAGTTTAGACAGGGCCCATACGCAGTATTTT.

This clonotype turned up a few times. This chain uses TRBV29-1 with TRBJ1-1; the D is unclear. The CDR3 loop spans 12 amino acids. V was shortened by 1 base and J by 9 bases, with 12 bases between the two germline ends. The V gene's germline CDR1 is SQVTM and CDR2 ANQGSEA. DNA for the CDR3: TGCAGCGTTGAAGCCGACGCACCGCAAGCTTTCTTT. Encoded protein: CSVEADAPQAFF.

The chain has TRBV20-1 and TRBJ1-5; D uncertain. Between the trimmed V and J ends, which lost 3 bases and 0 bases, there was a span of 9 bases. This CDR3 comprises 14 residues. Germline lookup yields CDR1 DFQATT and CDR2 SNEGSKA (reference sequence). CDR3 sequence: CSARRQHSNQPQHF. The DNA of the CDR3 is TGCAGTGCTAGGAGGCAGCATAGCAATCAGCCCCAGCATTTT.

The V and J genes are TRBV30 and TRBJ1-5; possible D gene TRBD1, 5 bases. The CDR3 totals 13 residues. The V gene's germline CDR1 is GTSNPN and CDR2 SVGIG (reference sequence). V gave up 1 base and J gave up 5 bases, with 9 bases separating them. CDR3 nucleotide sequence: TGTGCCTGGAGTGCGCGGGGCGATCAGCCCCAGCATTTT. Amino acid sequence: CAWSARGDQPQHF. Variable domain in full (rest from reference TRBV30 and TRBJ1-5): SQTIHQWPATLVQPVGSPLSLECTVEGTSNPNLYWYRQAAGRGLQLLFYSVGIGQISSEVPQNLSASRPQDRQFILSSKKLLLSDSGFYLCAWSARGDQPQHFGDGTRLSIL.

Turning to this clonotype: One end of the junction is discordant with germline, which a read error may explain. The chain joins TRBV15 to TRBJ1-2; perhaps TRBD1 as D (5 bases). Germline V gene data show CDR1 as LNHNV and CDR2 as YYDKDF (reference sequence). The CDR3 consists of 15 residues. This CDR3 is CAASRNRLGAYGYTF. The CDR3 coding sequence is TGTGCCGCCAGCAGAAACAGGCTGGGTGCATATGGCTACACCTTC.

This clonotype has a count of ten or more. The chain uses TRBV12-3 or TRBV12-4 and TRBJ2-7; a weak D match, TRBD2 (5 bases). This CDR3 spans 14 amino acids. Trimming removed 1 base from V and 2 bases from J, with 9 bases in between. The CDR3 DNA reads TGTGCCAGCAGTTTAGGAACTAGGGCCTACGAGCAGTACTTC. Its translation is CASSLGTRAYEQYF.

This clonotype was seen a few times. The chain combines TRBV6-1 with TRBJ1-2, with 9 bases fitting TRBD1. The junction had 5 bases not matched to a gene; V was cut back by 4 bases and J by 2 bases. The V gene's germline CDR1 is MNHNS and CDR2 SASEGT. The CDR3 covers 15 residues. The CDR3 DNA sequence: TGTGCCAGCAGTGTAATCGACAGGGGGAACTATGGCTACACCTTC. It specifies CASSVIDRGNYGYTF.

V gene TRBV20-1 combines with J gene TRBJ1-2; 7 bases fit TRBD1. There are 12 residues in the CDR3. The junction had 6 bases not matched to a gene; V was cut back by 7 bases and J by 4 bases. Per germline, CDR1 DFQATT and CDR2 SNEGSKA (reference sequence). This CDR3 is CSGGDRLYGYTF. Written as DNA, the CDR3 is TGCAGTGGGGGGGACAGACTCTATGGCTACACCTTC.

The genes are TRBV20-1 and TRBJ1-2, with D possibly TRBD1 on 6 matching bases. CDR1 DFQATT and CDR2 SNEGSKA come from the germline V gene (reference sequence). The CDR3 extends over 11 amino acids. Trimming stripped 5 bases from V and 7 bases from J, with 11 bases between. The CDR3 is CSAPARGGYTF. The CDR3 DNA sequence: TGCAGTGCTCCCGCCAGGGGTGGCTACACCTTC.

This clonotype came up many times. The J gene is TRBJ1-2, the V gene TRBV12-3 or TRBV12-4; 8 bases fit TRBD1. The CDR3 is 16 amino acids. Trimming removed 3 bases from V and 0 bases from J; junction bases left unmatched: 6. CDR3 DNA sequence: TGTGCCAGCAGTTTGAGGGTGGGACAGGCTAACTATGGCTACACCTTC. Its translation: CASSLRVGQANYGYTF.

This clonotype was recorded many times. In DNA form, the CDR3 reads TGCAGTGCTGGACAGGAGGGGAGCTCCTACAATGAGCAGTTCTTC. This sequence encodes CSAGQEGSSYNEQFF. J is TRBJ2-1 and V is TRBV20-1; D might be TRBD1 (7 bases). This CDR3 comprises 15 residues. Germline-derived CDR1 and CDR2 are DFQATT and SNEGSKA (reference sequence). V shed 5 bases and J shed 0 bases, with 14 bases lying between them.

The CDR3 sequence: CSAVTVLDKNIQYF. For the CDR3, the DNA is TGCAGTGCTGTGACAGTTTTGGACAAAAACATTCAGTACTTC. V gene TRBV20-1 combines with J gene TRBJ2-4; tentatively, D is TRBD1 (5 bases). The CDR3 has 14 residues. V dropped 5 bases and J dropped 3 bases, with 14 bases sitting between them. Germline V gene data show CDR1 as DFQATT and CDR2 as SNEGSKA (reference sequence).

This chain links TRBV9 with TRBJ2-4, with D tentatively TRBD2 (5 bases). The closer fit of TRBJ2-7 to the DNA end suggests the J call may be wrong. This CDR3 region has 15 residues. Germline V gene sequence: CDR1 SGDLS, CDR2 YYNGEE. CDR3 nucleotides: TGTGCCAGCAGCGTAGCTGGCGGGCTTTTTTACGAGCAGTACTTC. Amino acids: CASSVAGGLFYEQYF.